These 12 T cell receptor beta chains share one sample of origin, sequenced in a study of T cells in Graves' hyperthyroidism and ophthalmopathy. Researchers took RNA transcripts and amplified the TCR beta CDR3 regions from them. The primer set for the first-round RT-PCR of the TCR CDR3 was HTBI. TCRdb reprocessed the multiplex PCR reads via MiXCR and lists one record per CDR3 protein. The table includes about half a million distinct CDR3 sequences, approximately 23% detected once. The source material was blood. These TCRs come from a woman in her seventies with Graves' ophthalmopathy.

The chain links TRBV28 to TRBJ2-3, with D unresolved. The ends were cut back, 6 bases at V and 4 bases at J, with 11 bases in the middle. The germline CDR1 and CDR2 sequences are MDHEN and SYDVKM. The CDR3 spans 13 residues. Here the CDR3 reads CASSFTNPDTQYF. CDR3 coding DNA: TGTGCCAGCAGCTTTACAAACCCAGATACGCAGTATTTT.

This clonotype was counted only a few times. V and J are TRBV20-1 and TRBJ2-1; D unclear. Germline V gene data show CDR1 as DFQATT and CDR2 as SNEGSKA (reference sequence). The CDR3 covers 13 residues. Trimming took off 4 bases at V and 3 bases at J, with 10 bases between the two ends. CDR3 sequence: CSAKPLNYNEQFF. For the CDR3, the DNA is TGCAGTGCTAAGCCGCTCAACTACAATGAGCAGTTCTTC.

This clonotype was detected a few times. The rearrangement links TRBV6-4 to TRBJ2-7, with a tentative D call TRBD1 (6 bases). V lost 0 bases and J 3 bases, leaving 12 bases between the germline ends. The CDR3 is 15 residues long. Germline loops: CDR1 MRHNA, CDR2 SNTAGT. CDR3 loop: CASSDSGTRDYEQYF. The CDR3 coding sequence is TGTGCCAGCAGTGACTCTGGGACAAGGGACTACGAGCAGTACTTC.

CDR3 DNA sequence: TGCGCCAGCAGCCAAGAATGGGGGCGCGTGGATGGCTACACCTTC. Translation gives CASSQEWGRVDGYTF. V gene TRBV4-3 combines with J gene TRBJ1-2, with TRBD1 as a possible D gene (6 bases). The ends were cut back, 0 bases at V and 6 bases at J, with 14 bases in the middle. The CDR3 covers 15 residues. CDR1 LGHNA and CDR2 YSLEER come from the germline V gene.

The chain joins TRBV30 to TRBJ2-1; no firm D call. The V and J ends lost 4 bases and 10 bases respectively, with 11 bases between them. Germline V lookup: CDR1 GTSNPN, CDR2 SVGIG (reference sequence). The CDR3 loop spans 11 amino acids. The CDR3 nucleotides read TGTGCCTGGAATGTGTTGCGAGAGCAGTTCTTC. This translates into CAWNVLREQFF.

This clonotype was picked up a small number of times. A much more abundant neighbour one base away suggests this may be a read error. This rearrangement joins TRBV2 to TRBJ2-6; no clear D. Per germline, CDR1 SNHLY and CDR2 FYNNEI. The CDR3 extends over 15 amino acids. CDR3 protein: CASSVSFSGTNVLTF. In DNA form, the CDR3 reads TGTGCCAGCAGTGTGTCTTTCTCTGGGACCAACGTCCTGACTTTC. Using reference TRBV2 and TRBJ2-6 for the parts outside the CDR3, the full variable domain is EPEVTQTPSHQVTQMGQEVILRCVPISNHLYFYWYRQILGQKVEFLVSFYNNEISEKSEIFDDQFSVERPDGSNFTLKIRSTKLEDSAMYFCASSVSFSGTNVLTFGAGSRLTVL.

The chain is built from TRBV12-3 or TRBV12-4 and TRBJ1-3; a weak D match, TRBD1 (5 bases). CDR3 size: 17 residues. V was shortened by 3 bases and J by 0 bases, with 15 bases between the two germline ends. CDR3 residues: CASSFGRGKPSGNTIYF. The CDR3, as DNA: TGTGCCAGCAGTTTTGGACGGGGCAAGCCCTCTGGAAACACCATATATTTT.

The chain has TRBV4-2 and TRBJ1-3; D might be TRBD1 (5 bases). The length of the CDR3 is 18 residues. CDR1 and CDR2 from the germline V gene are LGHNA and YNFKEQ. V was pared by 1 base and J by 0 bases, with 16 bases between. CDR3 nucleotides: TGTGCCAGCAGCCAAGCCGGGGCCTTCATGTCCTCTGGAAACACCATATATTTT. Translating gives CASSQAGAFMSSGNTIYF.

CDR3 sequence reads: CAISERLAGAVDTQYF. As DNA, the CDR3 is TGTGCCATCAGTGAGAGACTAGCGGGAGCCGTAGATACGCAGTATTTT. This rearrangement joins TRBV10-3 to TRBJ2-3; the match to TRBD2 covers 12 bases. The ends lost 2 bases at V and 5 bases at J; junction bases unmatched: 5. In germline, CDR1 is ENHRY, CDR2 SYGVKD. This CDR3 is 16 amino acids long.

Notes on this clonotype: Sequence at one end of the junction differs from germline and may be a read error. The chain employs TRBV7-7 and TRBJ1-3, with TRBD1 as a possible D gene (5 bases). The germline V gene has CDR1 SSHAT and CDR2 FNYEAQ (reference sequence). CDR3 size: 14 residues. The CDR3 nucleotides read TGTGCTAGCAGCGCCCGGGGGGACGGAAACACCATATATTTT. As protein: CASSARGDGNTIYF.

The chain carries TRBV12-3 or TRBV12-4 and TRBJ2-2; 10 bases align to TRBD2. The junction had 5 bases not matched to a gene; V was cut back by 3 bases and J by 4 bases. The CDR3 length is 16 residues. For the CDR3, the DNA is TGTGCCAGCAGTTTGGCAGCGGGAGGGGGCACCGGGGAGCTGTTTTTT. It encodes CASSLAAGGGTGELFF.

The rearrangement uses TRBV30 and TRBJ2-5, with TRBD1 as a possible D gene (6 bases). The V gene's germline CDR1 is GTSNPN and CDR2 SVGIG (reference sequence). The CDR3 contains 14 residues. V was shortened by 0 bases and J by 7 bases, with 15 bases between the two germline ends. Here the CDR3 DNA reads TGTGCCTGGAGTGTACAGGGAATGCGGGCGACCCAGTACTTC. It yields the protein CAWSVQGMRATQYF.